This entry lists 30 T cell receptor beta chains sequenced from one sample in a study of blood T cell repertoires in COVID-19 (dated by TCRdb to the early 2020s). Library preparation employed the immunoSEQ multiplex PCR assay. The immuneACCESS repertoire file appears here via TCRdb, limited to in-frame rearrangements. These files lack a portion of the clones; in checked studies, under half of the deficit traces to unresolved V genes, and the cause of the others is not known. Recorded for this sample are about 230,000 clones; over 80% of them occurred a single time. Jointly, the top ten make up 27% of the sample. Material for sequencing was peripheral blood. The receptors were gathered from a man aged 40-50 years with acute or convalescent COVID-19.

The rearrangement joins TRBV7-2 to TRBJ1-2, with TRBD1 matching over 8 bases. The trim removed 1 base at V and 4 bases at J, leaving 2 bases unmatched. The CDR3 has 14 amino acids. From germline, CDR1 is SGHTA and CDR2 FQGNSA. The CDR3 sequence: CASSLDTGGYGYTF. CDR3 DNA sequence: TGTGCCAGCAGCTTAGACACAGGGGGCTATGGCTACACCTTC.

The chain combines TRBV5-1 with TRBJ2-7, with a weak D call TRBD2 (6 bases). CDR1 and CDR2 (germline): SGHRS, YFSETQ. This CDR3 is 16 amino acids long. The V gene lost 4 bases and the J gene lost 0 bases, with 17 bases spanning the gap. The CDR3 bases are TGCGCCAGCAGCAGTGCTGGGACTGCGAGCTCCTACGAGCAGTACTTC. It translates to CASSSAGTASSYEQYF.

This clone occurred once. The rearrangement links TRBV2 to TRBJ1-1; D is undetermined. The germline V gene encodes CDR1 SNHLY and CDR2 FYNNEI. CDR3 length: 13 amino acids. V was trimmed by 6 bases and J by 4 bases, leaving 12 bases between them. CDR3: CASSVTSGTEAFF. The CDR3 DNA reads as TGTGCCAGCAGCGTGACCTCGGGCACTGAAGCTTTCTTT.

The gene calls are TRBV2 and TRBJ1-5; no reliable D call. Trimming stripped 6 bases from V and 2 bases from J, with 17 bases between. Germline lookup yields CDR1 SNHLY and CDR2 FYNNEI. This CDR3 spans 16 amino acids. This chain's CDR3 is CASSAGPRDGNQPQHF. CDR3 bases: TGTGCCAGCAGCGCCGGGCCACGGGATGGCAATCAGCCCCAGCATTTT.

The chain carries TRBV13 and TRBJ2-7, with TRBD1 matching over 8 bases. Germline V gives CDR1 PRHDT, CDR2 FYEKMQ (reference sequence). This CDR3 contains 14 residues. After removal of 2 bases from V and 5 bases from J, the junction contained 5 bases not matched to a gene. Here the CDR3 DNA reads TGTGCCAGCAGCTTAAGACAGGGGAGAAACGAGCAGTACTTC. It specifies CASSLRQGRNEQYF.

The genes are TRBV5-5 and TRBJ1-1; TRBD1 might be the D (6 bases). Looked up from germline, CDR1 is SGHKS and CDR2 is YYEKEE (reference sequence). The CDR3 has 13 amino acids. Trimming removed 0 bases from V and 12 bases from J, with 15 bases in between. CDR3 nucleotide sequence: TGTGCCAGCAGCTTGGCCTTGGGGGCCGGAACTTTCTTT. Amino acids: CASSLALGAGTFF.

This clone was detected only a few times. The chain employs TRBV7-8 and TRBJ2-7; no clear D. V lost 5 bases and J 6 bases, leaving 8 bases between the germline ends. CDR3 length equals 11 residues. Germline CDR1 and CDR2: SGHVS and FQNEAQ. CDR3 in amino acids: CASSPRREQYF. The CDR3 bases are TGTGCCAGCAGCCCCCGTCGCGAGCAGTACTTC. Looking up the rest from reference TRBV7-8 and TRBJ2-7 gives the full variable domain: GAGVSQSPRYKVAKRGQDVALRCDPISGHVSLFWYQQALGQGPEFLTYFQNEAQLDKSGLPSDRFFAERPEGSVSTLKIQRTQQEDSAVYLCASSPRREQYFGPGTRLTVT.

This clone has only one observation. The V call is TRBV19, the J call TRBJ2-4; 8 nucleotides line up with TRBD2. This CDR3 spans 16 amino acids. Germline assignment: CDR1 LNHDA and CDR2 SQIVND (reference sequence). Trimming cost V 3 bases and J 4 bases; bases outside gene matches: 8. CDR3: CASSMASGPGKNIQYF. In DNA form, the CDR3 reads TGTGCCAGTAGTATGGCTAGCGGGCCCGGTAAAAACATTCAGTACTTC.

This clone was seen repeatedly, ten times or more. The chain carries TRBV3-1 (or the pseudogene TRBV3-2) and TRBJ2-1; D is possibly TRBD2 (6 bases). Germline loops: CDR1 LGHDT, CDR2 YNNKEL (reference sequence). CDR3 length: 12 residues. Trimming shortened V by 5 bases and J by 7 bases, and 9 bases separated the two germline ends. The CDR3 sequence is CASSSLANEQFF. CDR3 DNA sequence: TGTGCCAGCAGCTCACTAGCAAATGAGCAGTTCTTC.

V gene TRBV6-1 combines with J gene TRBJ2-1; D perhaps matches TRBD1 (5 bases). Germline loops: CDR1 MNHNS, CDR2 SASEGT. This CDR3 region has 16 residues. The germline V and J ends were trimmed by 3 bases and 0 bases, with 12 bases remaining between them. CDR3: CASSDPYRSSYNEQFF. CDR3 in DNA: TGTGCCAGCAGTGACCCCTACAGGAGCTCCTACAATGAGCAGTTCTTC.

There are a few counts of this clone. V gene TRBV7-2 combines with J gene TRBJ2-1; 9 bases agree with TRBD1. Germline trimming cut 11 bases from V and 4 bases from J; bases unmatched to any gene: 6. The CDR3 loop spans 13 amino acids. CDR1 is SGHTA, CDR2 FQGNSA, per germline. Written as DNA, the CDR3 is TGTGCCTGCGGGACAGGGTGGTACAATGAGCAGTTCTTC. Its translation is CACGTGWYNEQFF.

Only a few counts were recorded for this clone. CDR3 DNA sequence: TGTGCCAGCAGTTACTCGACAGCCAGAAATTCACCCCTCCACTTT. Residues: CASSYSTARNSPLHF. The chain recombines TRBV6-2 or TRBV6-3 with TRBJ1-6; tentatively, D is TRBD1 (5 bases). This CDR3 spans 15 amino acids. CDR1 and CDR2 (germline): MNHEY, SVGEGT. Trimming left V 0 bases short and J 7 bases short, with 10 bases between.

The rearrangement joins TRBV9 to TRBJ2-3; TRBD1 is a possible D gene (6 bases). From germline, CDR1 is SGDLS and CDR2 YYNGEE. The CDR3 extends over 15 amino acids. Trimming cost V 5 bases and J 2 bases, with 15 bases left between them. This CDR3 reads CASSRIQGYTDTQYF. CDR3 nucleotides: TGTGCCAGCAGTCGTATACAGGGTTACACAGATACGCAGTATTTT.

This clone was found a few times. Other nucleotide sequences in the sample specify the same CDR3. This chain uses TRBV5-1 with TRBJ2-1; no reliable D call. Germline V CDR1 and CDR2: SGHRS, YFSETQ. Trimming cost V 1 base and J 6 bases, with 2 bases left between them. This CDR3 is 11 amino acids long. The CDR3 nucleotides are TGCGCCAGCAGCTTGCGCAATGAGCAGTTCTTC. Its translation is CASSLRNEQFF.

This chain uses TRBV6-5 with TRBJ1-4; 7 bases map to TRBD1. Germline trimming cut 6 bases from V and 2 bases from J; bases unmatched to any gene: 3. This CDR3 comprises 14 residues. Germline V gene data show CDR1 as MNHEY and CDR2 as SVGAGI. The CDR3 coding sequence is TGTGCCAGCAGACCGACAGGGACTAATGAAAAACTGTTTTTT. Residues: CASRPTGTNEKLFF.

This clone occurred once. The chain recombines TRBV19 with TRBJ1-2; TRBD1 matches 7 bases. The junction had 19 bases not matched to a gene; V was cut back by 7 bases and J by 5 bases. The CDR3 contains 17 residues. Germline V gives CDR1 LNHDA, CDR2 SQIVND (reference sequence). The CDR3 protein is CASKGFIRDRFSYGYTF. CDR3 in DNA: TGTGCCAGTAAAGGGTTTATCCGGGACAGATTTTCGTATGGCTACACCTTC. Using reference TRBV19 and TRBJ1-2 for the parts outside the CDR3, the full variable domain is DGGITQSPKYLFRKEGQNVTLSCEQNLNHDAMYWYRQDPGQGLRLIYYSQIVNDFQKGDIAEGYSVSREKKESFPLTVTSAQKNPTAFYLCASKGFIRDRFSYGYTFGSGTRLTVV.

This chain links TRBV19 with TRBJ1-3; the D gene is possibly TRBD1 (6 bases). V was trimmed by 6 bases and J by 0 bases, leaving 15 bases between them. The CDR3 consists of 16 residues. The germline CDR1 and CDR2 sequences are LNHDA and SQIVND (reference sequence). The CDR3 loop reads CASRTTGVGSGNTIYF. DNA for the CDR3: TGTGCCAGTAGGACGACAGGAGTTGGCTCTGGAAACACCATATATTTT.

The chain recombines TRBV24-1 with TRBJ2-1, with 8 bases matching TRBD2. CDR1 KGHDR and CDR2 SFDVKD come from the germline V gene. This CDR3 region has 15 residues. V gave up 5 bases and J gave up 1 base; unmatched junction bases: 3. CDR3 sequence reads: CATSGPSGSYNEQFF. The CDR3, as DNA: TGTGCCACCAGTGGCCCTAGCGGGTCCTACAATGAGCAGTTCTTC.

The chain has TRBV5-1 and TRBJ1-5; 7 bases align to TRBD1. In germline, CDR1 is SGHRS, CDR2 YFSETQ. V gave up 0 bases and J gave up 5 bases; unmatched junction bases: 5. This CDR3 region has 15 residues. The CDR3 reads CASSLGAGGDQPQHF. DNA of the CDR3: TGCGCCAGCAGCTTGGGGGCAGGGGGTGATCAGCCCCAGCATTTT.

The chain couples TRBV6-6 to TRBJ1-6; the D is unclear. V lost 2 bases to trimming and J lost 10 bases, with 12 bases between them. This CDR3 has 14 residues. In germline, CDR1 is MNHNY, CDR2 SVGAGI (reference sequence). The CDR3 loop is CASSYQDLYSPLHF. The CDR3 coding sequence is TGTGCCAGCAGTTACCAGGATTTGTACTCACCCCTCCACTTT.

The chain is built from TRBV5-6 and TRBJ1-6, with 7 bases aligning to TRBD1. V lost 4 bases and J lost 9; bases outside the gene matches: 4. CDR1 SGHDT and CDR2 YYEEEE come from the germline V gene. The CDR3 loop spans 13 amino acids. Written as DNA, the CDR3 is TGTGCCAGCAGCCGAGACAGGGCTTCACCCCTCCACTTT. It yields the protein CASSRDRASPLHF.

The gene calls are TRBV4-2 and TRBJ1-5, with 8 bases aligning to TRBD1. Germline lookup yields CDR1 LGHNA and CDR2 YNFKEQ. V lost 4 bases, J lost 6 bases, and 17 bases stayed unmatched. The CDR3 is 18 residues long. CDR3 in amino acids: CASSLWGATGGSGQPQHF. CDR3 DNA: TGTGCCAGCAGCCTTTGGGGGGCCACAGGGGGAAGTGGTCAGCCCCAGCATTTT.

The chain recombines TRBV3-1 (or the pseudogene TRBV3-2) with TRBJ2-1, with TRBD2 identical over 14 bases. The CDR3 runs 16 residues. Per the germline V gene, CDR1 is LGHDT and CDR2 is YNNKEL (reference sequence). After removal of 3 bases from V and 7 bases from J, the junction contained 5 bases not matched to a gene. This CDR3 is CASSQYGTSGRNEQFF. CDR3 nucleotide sequence: TGTGCCAGCAGCCAGTATGGGACTAGCGGGAGAAATGAGCAGTTCTTC.

The chain couples TRBV6-5 to TRBJ2-5, with 7 bases aligning to TRBD1. After removal of 6 bases from V and 2 bases from J, the junction contained 6 bases not matched to a gene. The CDR3 sequence is 14 residues long. CDR1 MNHEY and CDR2 SVGAGI come from the germline V gene. CDR3 sequence reads: CASRMGQQQETQYF. The CDR3 DNA sequence: TGTGCCAGCAGGATGGGACAGCAGCAAGAGACCCAGTACTTC.

The chain combines TRBV7-7 with TRBJ2-2; 10 bases are shared with TRBD2. There are 16 residues in the CDR3. Germline CDR1 is SSHAT and CDR2 is FNYEAQ (reference sequence). J lost 6 bases, V lost 5 bases, and 9 bases had no gene match. CDR3 amino acids: CASSLTGLAGAGELFF. The CDR3 DNA reads as TGTGCCAGCAGCCTAACGGGGCTAGCGGGAGCCGGGGAGCTGTTTTTT.

This clone has just one count. V gene TRBV6-6 combines with J gene TRBJ1-1; a possible D gene is TRBD1 (6 bases). The CDR3 spans 13 residues. Trimming removed 2 bases from V and 4 bases from J, with 8 bases in between. In germline, CDR1 is MNHNY, CDR2 SVGAGI (reference sequence). The CDR3 sequence: CASSYPRGTEAFF. The CDR3 DNA reads TGTGCCAGCAGTTACCCCAGGGGCACTGAAGCTTTCTTT.

V usage is TRBV7-2 and J usage is TRBJ1-6, with 7 positions matching TRBD1. The CDR3 extends over 15 amino acids. Per germline, CDR1 SGHTA and CDR2 FQGNSA. J was trimmed by 7 bases and V by 3 bases; bases with no gene match: 6. CDR3 residues: CASSFLQGLNSPLHF. The DNA of the CDR3 is TGTGCCAGCAGCTTTCTACAGGGGTTGAATTCACCCCTCCACTTT. Based on the CDR3 plus reference TRBV7-2 and TRBJ1-6, the full variable domain is GAGVSQSPSNKVTEKGKDVELRCDPISGHTALYWYRQSLGQGLEFLIYFQGNSAPDKSGLPSDRFSAERTGGSVSTLTIQRTQQEDSAVYLCASSFLQGLNSPLHFGNGTRLTVT.

The chain is built from TRBV15 and TRBJ2-5; TRBD2 matches at 12 bases. Germline CDR1 reads LNHNV; CDR2 reads YYDKDF (reference sequence). There are 15 residues in the CDR3. The J segment lost 1 base and the V segment lost 5 bases, leaving 2 bases of the junction unmatched. The CDR3 bases are TGTGCCACCAGCCGGGGACTAGCGGGCCAAGAGACCCAGTACTTC. The encoded protein is CATSRGLAGQETQYF.

The rearrangement joins TRBV14 to TRBJ2-2, with a weak D call TRBD2 (5 bases). Germline V gene data show CDR1 as SGHDN and CDR2 as FVKESK. The V end lost 10 bases, the J end lost 5 bases, and 20 bases lay between the germline ends. This CDR3 has 15 residues. The DNA for the CDR3 is TGTGCCATCCGGTTCGGAGGCATGGGGACCGGGGAGCTGTTTTTT. It encodes CAIRFGGMGTGELFF.

CDR3 in DNA: TGTGCCAGTAGTCCCCCGGGACAGGGCCGTGAAAAACTGTTTTTT. Protein product: CASSPPGQGREKLFF. The chain carries TRBV19 and TRBJ1-4; 9 bases are shared with TRBD1. There are 15 residues in the CDR3. CDR1 and CDR2 (germline): LNHDA, SQIVND (reference sequence). V lost 5 bases and J lost 7; bases outside the gene matches: 8.